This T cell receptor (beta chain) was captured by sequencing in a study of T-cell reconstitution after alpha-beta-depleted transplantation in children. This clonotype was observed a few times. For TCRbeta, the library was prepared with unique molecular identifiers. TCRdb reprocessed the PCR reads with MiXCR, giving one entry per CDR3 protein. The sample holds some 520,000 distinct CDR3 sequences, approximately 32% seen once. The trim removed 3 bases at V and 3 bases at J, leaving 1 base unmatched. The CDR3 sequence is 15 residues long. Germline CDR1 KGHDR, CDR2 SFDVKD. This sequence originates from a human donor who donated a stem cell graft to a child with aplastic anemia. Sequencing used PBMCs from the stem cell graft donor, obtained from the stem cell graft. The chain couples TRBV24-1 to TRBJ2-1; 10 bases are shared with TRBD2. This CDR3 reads CATSDRLAGYNEQFF. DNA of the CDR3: TGTGCCACCAGTGATAGACTAGCGGGCTACAATGAGCAGTTCTTC.